The present entry profiles one TCR beta chain with its context. Participants came from about two dozen US areas, aged about 18 to 100 years. Two negative PCRs, clearance, or symptom resolution had been documented for recovered Cohort 3 donors. Authors' data handling: For nucleated cells, counts were estimated from reference gene primer amplification. TCRdb keeps only in-frame clones here, not all; method: immunoSEQ multiplex PCR. The V and J calls and clone size come from that table; D and trimming were worked out from the DNA. The table lists fewer than 450,000 clones, around 91% of them singletons. The sample is drawn from a study of blood T cell repertoires in COVID-19. Study information: Specimens from acute and convalescent COVID-19 originated in the United States, Italy and Spain.

Sequencing input: PBMCs or T cells enriched from blood (not recorded which). This TCR was recovered from a young man who had recovered from COVID-19.

DNA of the CDR3: TGCGCCAGCAGCCAACCCGGACTAGCGGGAGCGGGGGAGCAGTACTTC. Protein: CASSQPGLAGAGEQYF. The J gene is TRBJ2-7, the V gene TRBV5-1, with TRBD2 matching 13 bases. This CDR3 has 16 amino acids. The germline V gene encodes CDR1 SGHRS and CDR2 YFSETQ. Losses at the gene ends were 4 bases for V and 7 bases for J; bases not matched to a gene: 11. Looking up the rest from reference TRBV5-1 and TRBJ2-7 gives the full variable domain: KAGVTQTPRYLIKTRGQQVTLSCSPISGHRSVSWYQQTPGQGLQFLFEYFSETQRNKGNFPGRFSGRQFSNSRSEMNVSTLELGDSALYLCASSQPGLAGAGEQYFGPGTRLTVT.